Following are 20 T cell receptor beta chains from one sample sequenced in a study of blood T cell repertoires in COVID-19. Only in-frame clones appear in the TCRdb table, and some are missing; sequencing was by immunoSEQ multiplex PCR. The sample has some 180,000 clones, around 85% seen once. Sequenced input: peripheral blood. The origin of the receptors is a woman aged 55-70 years with acute or convalescent COVID-19.

This sequence joins TRBV23-1 and TRBJ1-4, with D perhaps TRBD1 (6 bases). TRBV23-1 belongs to the ORF category, with a function that is uncertain. The V end was cut by 6 bases, the J end by 6 bases, with 14 bases between. The CDR3 length is 14 residues. CDR3 residues: CASSPQGEHEKLFF. Here the CDR3 DNA reads TGCGCCAGCAGCCCACAGGGCGAGCATGAAAAACTGTTTTTT.

This rearrangement joins TRBV7-3 to TRBJ2-1, with TRBD2 identical over 10 bases. This CDR3 has 16 amino acids. Losses at the gene ends were 2 bases for V and 3 bases for J; bases not matched to a gene: 4. Germline V lookup: CDR1 SGHTA, CDR2 FQGTGA. CDR3 sequence reads: CASSLSASGSYNEQFF. In DNA form, the CDR3 reads TGTGCCAGCAGCTTATCGGCTAGCGGGAGCTACAATGAGCAGTTCTTC. The full variable domain, in which reference TRBV7-3 and TRBJ2-1 provide the parts outside the CDR3, is GAGVSQTPSNKVTEKGKYVELRCDPISGHTALYWYRQSLGQGPEFLIYFQGTGAADDSGLPNDRFFAVRPEGSVSTLKIQRTERGDSAVYLCASSLSASGSYNEQFFGPGTRLTVL.

The V gene is TRBV3-1 (or the pseudogene TRBV3-2), the J gene TRBJ2-1; TRBD2 aligns across 9 bases. CDR3 length: 15 amino acids. V trimming: 2 bases; J trimming: 5 bases; junction bases outside the gene matches: 4. From germline, CDR1 is LGHDT and CDR2 YNNKEL (reference sequence). The CDR3 loop reads CASSQLLAGNNEQFF. Here the CDR3 DNA reads TGTGCCAGCAGCCAACTACTAGCGGGCAACAATGAGCAGTTCTTC.

This chain joins TRBV7-2 and TRBJ2-1, with no clear D. Trimming stripped 4 bases from V and 5 bases from J, with 12 bases between. The CDR3 length is 14 residues. CDR1 is SGHTA and CDR2 is FQGNSA in the germline V gene. The CDR3 coding sequence is TGTGCCAGCAGCTGGAGAGGCCTGAACAATGAGCAGTTCTTC. Amino acids: CASSWRGLNNEQFF.

V is TRBV7-8 and J is TRBJ2-1; a possible D gene is TRBD2 (6 bases). Germline V gives CDR1 SGHVS, CDR2 FQNEAQ. V was clipped by 2 bases and J by 4 bases, with 27 bases between them. CDR3 length: 20 amino acids. This CDR3 is CASSLRFSRSGGMWYNEQFF. The CDR3 DNA reads TGTGCCAGCAGCTTACGGTTCTCTAGATCTGGCGGGATGTGGTACAATGAGCAGTTCTTC.

This rearrangement joins TRBV5-1 to TRBJ2-5; the D gene is possibly TRBD2 (6 bases). CDR3 length: 13 amino acids. The germline V gene encodes CDR1 SGHRS and CDR2 YFSETQ. Trimming left V 4 bases short and J 5 bases short, with 12 bases between. In nucleotides, the CDR3 is TGCGCCAGCAGCGGCGGGATTGGTGAGACCCAGTACTTC. Protein sequence: CASSGGIGETQYF.

The rearrangement joins TRBV28 to TRBJ1-2; 11 nucleotides align to TRBD1. This CDR3 region has 15 residues. From germline, CDR1 is MDHEN and CDR2 SYDVKM. V shed 4 bases and J 4 bases; nucleotides not matched to a gene: 5. CDR3 sequence (DNA): TGTGCCAGCAGTTCCCCCGGGACAGGGGGCTATGGCTACACCTTC. Translating it yields CASSSPGTGGYGYTF.

This chain joins TRBV21-1 and TRBJ2-5; no DNA check was done on the table's D call, TRBD1. TRBV21-1 is described as a pseudogene. CDR3 length: 18 residues. The DNA of the CDR3 is TGTGCCAGCAGCCCAAATACTGAAGGGGGTCGAATAAAAGAGACCCAGTACTTC. Its translation: CASSPNTEGGRIKETQYF.

J is TRBJ1-4 and V is TRBV6-1; tentatively, D is TRBD1 (5 bases). CDR1 and CDR2 (germline): MNHNS, SASEGT. Trimming stripped 2 bases from V and 8 bases from J, with 12 bases between. The CDR3 has 14 residues. CDR3 loop: CASSEWGEDEKLFF. DNA for the CDR3: TGTGCCAGCAGTGAATGGGGGGAGGACGAAAAACTGTTTTTT.

The chain carries TRBV7-9 and TRBJ1-5, with D possibly being TRBD1 (5 bases). This CDR3 is built from 14 residues. Germline V gene data show CDR1 as SEHNR and CDR2 as FQNEAQ (reference sequence). V shed 5 bases and J shed 7 bases, with 15 bases lying between them. The CDR3: CASSRAQGGQPQHF. The DNA for the CDR3 is TGTGCCAGCAGCCGCGCCCAGGGCGGCCAGCCCCAGCATTTT. The entire variable domain, with the rest obtained from reference TRBV7-9 and TRBJ1-5, is as follows: DTGVSQNPRHKITKRGQNVTFRCDPISEHNRLYWYRQTLGQGPEFLTYFQNEAQLEKSRLLSDRFSAERPKGSFSTLEIQRTEQGDSAMYLCASSRAQGGQPQHFGDGTRLSIL.

This clone has a count of ten or more. V gene TRBV12-3 or TRBV12-4 combines with J gene TRBJ1-2; D call uncertain. V lost 3 bases, J lost 8 bases, and 13 bases lay in between. The CDR3 runs to 13 residues. This CDR3 reads CASSFTGYYGYTF. The CDR3 bases are TGTGCCAGCAGTTTTACCGGGTATTACGGCTACACCTTC.

V usage is TRBV5-1 and J usage is TRBJ2-2; TRBD2 matches at 13 bases. CDR3 length: 17 amino acids. Looked up from germline, CDR1 is SGHRS and CDR2 is YFSETQ. The V and J ends lost 4 bases and 6 bases, in that order; junction bases with no gene match: 9. This CDR3 is CASSPVGLAGVAGELFF. Written as DNA, the CDR3 is TGCGCCAGCAGCCCGGTAGGACTAGCGGGAGTTGCCGGGGAGCTGTTTTTT.

The V call is TRBV7-9, the J call TRBJ2-5; D is perhaps TRBD1 (6 bases). Trimming stripped 2 bases from V and 4 bases from J, with 8 bases between. The CDR3 totals 13 residues. Germline V gene sequence: CDR1 SEHNR, CDR2 FQNEAQ (reference sequence). The CDR3 is CASSLSRGETQYF. CDR3 sequence (DNA): TGTGCCAGCAGCTTAAGCAGGGGAGAGACCCAGTACTTC.

This clone appeared once. V gene TRBV9 combines with J gene TRBJ2-1, with 9 bases that match TRBD2. CDR1 SGDLS and CDR2 YYNGEE come from the germline V gene. CDR3 length equals 16 residues. With 0 bases clipped from V and 7 bases from J, the junction kept 8 bases outside the gene matches. CDR3 sequence: CASSVAIAGVWNEQFF. In nucleotides, the CDR3 is TGTGCCAGCAGCGTAGCTATAGCGGGAGTCTGGAATGAGCAGTTCTTC. The whole variable domain, filled in from reference TRBV9 and TRBJ2-1, reads DSGVTQTPKHLITATGQRVTLRCSPRSGDLSVYWYQQSLDQGLQFLIQYYNGEERAKGNILERFSAQQFPDLHSELNLSSLELGDSALYFCASSVAIAGVWNEQFFGPGTRLTVL.

The chain links TRBV18 to TRBJ1-3; TRBD1 matches 7 bases. V gave up 4 bases and J gave up 9 bases; unmatched junction bases: 6. The germline gives CDR1 KGHSH, CDR2 LQKENI. The CDR3 has 13 residues. The CDR3: CASSRGTDSTIYF. CDR3 DNA sequence: TGTGCCAGCTCACGGGGGACAGACAGCACCATATATTTT.

This chain uses TRBV4-1 with TRBJ2-7; 9 bases are shared with TRBD1. Germline loops: CDR1 MGHRA, CDR2 YSYEKL. The V and J ends lost 0 bases and 1 base, in that order; junction bases with no gene match: 10. The CDR3 extends over 18 amino acids. The CDR3 here is CASSQDFYRTGVSYEQYV. DNA of the CDR3: TGCGCCAGCAGCCAAGATTTTTATCGGACAGGGGTTTCCTACGAGCAGTACGTC.

As regards this clone: Mismatch with germline at one junction end may stem from a read error. The gene calls are TRBV7-9 and TRBJ1-1; D remains ambiguous. Germline V gene sequence: CDR1 SEHNR, CDR2 FQNEAQ (reference sequence). The length of the CDR3 is 15 residues. Written as DNA, the CDR3 is TGTGCCAGCAACTTAGGGCGGTTGATGAACACTGAAGCTTTCTTT. It yields the protein CASNLGRLMNTEAFF. The full variable domain, completed using reference TRBV7-9 and TRBJ1-1, is DTGVSQNPRHKITKRGQNVTFRCDPISEHNRLYWYRQTLGQGPEFLTYFQNEAQLEKSRLLSDRFSAERPKGSFSTLEIQRTEQGDSAMYLCASNLGRLMNTEAFFGQGTRLTVV.

The chain is built from TRBV2 and TRBJ2-1; 9 nucleotides agree with TRBD1. CDR3 size: 15 residues. CDR1 is SNHLY and CDR2 is FYNNEI in the germline V gene. V trimming: 3 bases; J trimming: 5 bases; junction bases outside the gene matches: 5. This CDR3 reads CASSDEQGANNEQFF. The CDR3 DNA is TGTGCCAGCAGTGATGAACAGGGGGCTAACAATGAGCAGTTCTTC.

The chain combines TRBV13 with TRBJ2-7; weak D call: TRBD2 (6 bases). This CDR3 is 13 amino acids long. Per germline, CDR1 PRHDT and CDR2 FYEKMQ (reference sequence). Trimming took 1 base from V and 7 from J, leaving 11 bases between them. The chain's CDR3 is CASSLDRSGEQYF. DNA for the CDR3: TGTGCCAGCAGCTTAGACAGGAGCGGGGAGCAGTACTTC. Together with reference TRBV13 and TRBJ2-7, the CDR3 gives the full variable domain: AAGVIQSPRHLIKEKRETATLKCYPIPRHDTVYWYQQGPGQDPQFLISFYEKMQSDKGSIPDRFSAQQFSDYHSELNMSSLELGDSALYFCASSLDRSGEQYFGPGTRLTVT.

The chain employs TRBV19 and TRBJ1-5; the match to TRBD1 covers 7 bases. With V trimmed by 10 bases and J by 7 bases, 16 bases remained unmatched. Germline V gene lookup returns CDR1 LNHDA and CDR2 SQIVND (reference sequence). The length of the CDR3 is 15 residues. CDR3 sequence: CATSPPDRARQPQHF. As DNA, the CDR3 is TGTGCCACCTCCCCCCCCGACAGGGCGAGGCAGCCCCAGCATTTT.